This T cell receptor beta chain was captured by sequencing in a study of blood T cells in healthy people across ages. Findings and caveats of the study: Estimates of total diversity, which came from one million sequenced T cells, were considered to be underestimates.

In the case of this clonotype: Its antigen is not identified.

Primers used in a second PCR of roughly 7 to 11 cycles were a sample-barcoded 5' primer and a J-beta primer mix. Every sample returned 2.5 million or more CDR3-containing paired-end reads. TCRdb re-analysed the 5' RACE reads in MiXCR, keeping a single row per CDR3 protein. The sample carries roughly 800,000 distinct CDR3 sequences, nearly 60% recorded once. The CDR3 contains 13 residues. Trimming cost V 0 bases and J 4 bases, with 7 bases left between them. The germline gives CDR1 SGHRS, CDR2 YFSETQ. Samples each had at least 5 micrograms of total RNA extracted. The TCR was taken from a man aged 25-45 years in good health. The chain uses TRBV5-1 and TRBJ2-5; D is unclear. The sequencing input was blood. CDR3 DNA: TGCGCCAGCAGCTTGGATGTGGGAGAGACCCAGTACTTC. This translates into CASSLDVGETQYF.